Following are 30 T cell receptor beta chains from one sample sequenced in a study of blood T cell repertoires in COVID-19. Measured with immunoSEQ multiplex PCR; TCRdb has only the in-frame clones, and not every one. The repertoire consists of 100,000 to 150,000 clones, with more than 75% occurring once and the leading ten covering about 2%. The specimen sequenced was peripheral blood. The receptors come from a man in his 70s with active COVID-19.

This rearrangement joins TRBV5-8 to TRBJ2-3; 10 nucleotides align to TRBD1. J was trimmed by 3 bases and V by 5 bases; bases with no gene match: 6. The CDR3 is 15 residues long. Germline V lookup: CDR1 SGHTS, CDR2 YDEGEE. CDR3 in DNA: TGTGCCAGCAGACAACCGGGACAGGGGACAGATACGCAGTATTTT. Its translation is CASRQPGQGTDTQYF. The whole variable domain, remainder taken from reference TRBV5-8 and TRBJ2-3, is EAGVTQSPTHLIKTRGQQATLRCSPISGHTSVYWYQQALGLGLQFLLWYDEGEERNRGNFPPRFSGRQFPNYSSELNVNALELEDSALYLCASRQPGQGTDTQYFGPGTRLTVL.

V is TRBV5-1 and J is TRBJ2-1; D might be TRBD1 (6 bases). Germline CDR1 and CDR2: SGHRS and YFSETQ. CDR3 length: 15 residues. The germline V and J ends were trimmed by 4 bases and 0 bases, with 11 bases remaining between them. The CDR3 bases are TGCGCCAGCAGCCAGGGGATTAGCTCCTACAATGAGCAGTTCTTC. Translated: CASSQGISSYNEQFF.

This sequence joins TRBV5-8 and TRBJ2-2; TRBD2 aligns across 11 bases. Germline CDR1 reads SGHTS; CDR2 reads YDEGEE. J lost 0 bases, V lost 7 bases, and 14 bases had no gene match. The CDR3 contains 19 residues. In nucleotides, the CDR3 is TGTGCCAGCCTACCGGGACTAGCGGAATCTACCGCGAACACCGGGGAGCTGTTTTTT. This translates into CASLPGLAESTANTGELFF.

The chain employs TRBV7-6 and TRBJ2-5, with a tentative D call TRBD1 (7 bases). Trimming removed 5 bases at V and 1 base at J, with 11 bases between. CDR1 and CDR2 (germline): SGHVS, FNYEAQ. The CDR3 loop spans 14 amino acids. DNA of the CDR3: TGTGCCAGCAGCCGGGGGACAGTCCAAGAGACCCAGTACTTC. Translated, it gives CASSRGTVQETQYF.

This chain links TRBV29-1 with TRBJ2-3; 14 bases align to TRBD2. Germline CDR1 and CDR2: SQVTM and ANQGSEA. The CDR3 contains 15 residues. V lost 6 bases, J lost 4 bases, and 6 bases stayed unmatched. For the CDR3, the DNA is TGCAGCGTCGTAGGGACTAGCGGGAGCGCAGATACGCAGTATTTT. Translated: CSVVGTSGSADTQYF.

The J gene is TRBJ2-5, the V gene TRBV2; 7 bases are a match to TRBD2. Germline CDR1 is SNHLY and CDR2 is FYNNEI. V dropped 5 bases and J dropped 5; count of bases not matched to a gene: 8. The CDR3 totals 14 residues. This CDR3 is CASSKDVGGETQYF. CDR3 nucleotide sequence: TGTGCCAGCAGTAAAGACGTGGGAGGGGAGACCCAGTACTTC.

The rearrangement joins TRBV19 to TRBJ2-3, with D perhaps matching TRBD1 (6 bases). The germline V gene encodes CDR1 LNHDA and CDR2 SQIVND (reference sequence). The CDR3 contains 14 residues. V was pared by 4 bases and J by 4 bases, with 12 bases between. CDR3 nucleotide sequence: TGTGCCAGTAGTAGGACAGCCCCGGCAGATACGCAGTATTTT. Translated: CASSRTAPADTQYF.

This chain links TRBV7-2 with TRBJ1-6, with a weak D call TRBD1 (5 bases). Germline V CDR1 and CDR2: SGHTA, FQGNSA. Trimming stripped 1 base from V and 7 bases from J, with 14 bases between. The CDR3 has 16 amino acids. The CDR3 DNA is TGTGCCAGCAGCTTAGAGCCAGGGAAAGGCAATTCACCCCTCCACTTT. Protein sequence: CASSLEPGKGNSPLHF.

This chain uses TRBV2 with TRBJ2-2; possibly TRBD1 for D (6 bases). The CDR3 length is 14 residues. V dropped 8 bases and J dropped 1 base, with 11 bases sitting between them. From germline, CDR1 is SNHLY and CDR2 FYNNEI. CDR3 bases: TGTGCCAGCGGGGGCAGGTGGAACACCGGGGAGCTGTTTTTT. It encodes CASGGRWNTGELFF.

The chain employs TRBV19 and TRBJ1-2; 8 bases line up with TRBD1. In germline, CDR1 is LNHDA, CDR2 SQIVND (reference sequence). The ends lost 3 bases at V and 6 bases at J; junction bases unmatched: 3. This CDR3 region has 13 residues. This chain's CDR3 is CASSIRTGHGYTF. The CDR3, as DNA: TGTGCCAGTAGTATCCGGACAGGGCATGGCTACACCTTC.

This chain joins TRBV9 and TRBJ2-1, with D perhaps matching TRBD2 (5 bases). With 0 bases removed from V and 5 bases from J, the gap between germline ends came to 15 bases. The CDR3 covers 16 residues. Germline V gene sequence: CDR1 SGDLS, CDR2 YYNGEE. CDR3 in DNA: TGTGCCAGCAGCGTAGCCCCCAGCGGTTCGGACAATGAGCAGTTCTTC. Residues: CASSVAPSGSDNEQFF.

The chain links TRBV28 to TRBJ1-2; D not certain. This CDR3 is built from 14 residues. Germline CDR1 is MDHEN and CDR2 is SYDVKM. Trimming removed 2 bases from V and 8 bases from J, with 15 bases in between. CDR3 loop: CASSLGLSAIGYTF. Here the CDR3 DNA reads TGTGCCAGCAGTTTAGGGCTATCTGCGATCGGCTACACCTTC.

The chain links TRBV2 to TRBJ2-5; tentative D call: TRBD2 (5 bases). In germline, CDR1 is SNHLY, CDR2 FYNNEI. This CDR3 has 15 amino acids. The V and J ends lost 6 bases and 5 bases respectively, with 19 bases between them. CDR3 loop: CASSEGRSWVETQYF. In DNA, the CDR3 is TGTGCCAGCAGCGAGGGCCGCTCTTGGGTGGAGACCCAGTACTTC.

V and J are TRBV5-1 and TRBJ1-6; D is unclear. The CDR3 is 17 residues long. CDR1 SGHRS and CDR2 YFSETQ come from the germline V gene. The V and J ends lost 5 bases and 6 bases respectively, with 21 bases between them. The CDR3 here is CASSIGGGSGANSPLHF. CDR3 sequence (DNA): TGCGCCAGCAGTATTGGTGGAGGGTCGGGCGCTAATTCACCCCTCCACTTT.

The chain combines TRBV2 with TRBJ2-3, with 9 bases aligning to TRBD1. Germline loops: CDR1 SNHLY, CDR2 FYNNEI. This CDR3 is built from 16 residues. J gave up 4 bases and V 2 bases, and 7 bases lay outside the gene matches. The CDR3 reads CASSERGQGRADTQYF. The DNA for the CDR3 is TGTGCCAGCAGTGAACGTGGACAGGGGAGGGCAGATACGCAGTATTTT.

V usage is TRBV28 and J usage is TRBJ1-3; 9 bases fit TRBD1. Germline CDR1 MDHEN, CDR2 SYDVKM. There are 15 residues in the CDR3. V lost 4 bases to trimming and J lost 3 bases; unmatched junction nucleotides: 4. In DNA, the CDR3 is TGTGCCAGCAGTTCGGCGACAGGGGGTGGAAACACCATATATTTT. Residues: CASSSATGGGNTIYF.

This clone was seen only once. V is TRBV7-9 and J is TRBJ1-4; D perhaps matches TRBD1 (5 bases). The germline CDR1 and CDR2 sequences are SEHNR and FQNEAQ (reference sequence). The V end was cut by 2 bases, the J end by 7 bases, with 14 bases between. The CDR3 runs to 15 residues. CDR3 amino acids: CASSLRAEGSEKLFF. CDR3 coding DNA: TGTGCCAGCAGCTTACGGGCGGAGGGGAGTGAAAAACTGTTTTTT. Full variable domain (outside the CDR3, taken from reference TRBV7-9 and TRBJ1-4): DTGVSQNPRHKITKRGQNVTFRCDPISEHNRLYWYRQTLGQGPEFLTYFQNEAQLEKSRLLSDRFSAERPKGSFSTLEIQRTEQGDSAMYLCASSLRAEGSEKLFFGSGTQLSVL.

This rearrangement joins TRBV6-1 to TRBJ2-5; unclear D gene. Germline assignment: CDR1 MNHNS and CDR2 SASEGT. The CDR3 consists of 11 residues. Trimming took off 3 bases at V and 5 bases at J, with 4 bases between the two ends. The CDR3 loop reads CASSERETQYF. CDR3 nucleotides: TGTGCCAGCAGTGAGCGTGAGACCCAGTACTTC.

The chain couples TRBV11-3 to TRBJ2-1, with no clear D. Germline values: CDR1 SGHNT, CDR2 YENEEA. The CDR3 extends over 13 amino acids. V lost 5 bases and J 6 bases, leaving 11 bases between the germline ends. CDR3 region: CASSPAVGNEQFF. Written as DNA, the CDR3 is TGTGCCAGCAGCCCCGCGGTGGGCAATGAGCAGTTCTTC. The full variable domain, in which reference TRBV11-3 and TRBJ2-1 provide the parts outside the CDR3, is EAGVVQSPRYKIIEKKQPVAFWCNPISGHNTLYWYLQNLGQGPELLIRYENEEAVDDSQLPKDRFSAERLKGVDSTLKIQPAELGDSAVYLCASSPAVGNEQFFGPGTRLTVL.

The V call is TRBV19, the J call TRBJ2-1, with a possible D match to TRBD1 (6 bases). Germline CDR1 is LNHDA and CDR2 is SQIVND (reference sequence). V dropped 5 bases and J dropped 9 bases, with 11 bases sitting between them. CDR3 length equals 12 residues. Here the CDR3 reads CASSLQGGEQFF. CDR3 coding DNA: TGTGCCAGTAGTTTACAGGGTGGTGAGCAGTTCTTC.

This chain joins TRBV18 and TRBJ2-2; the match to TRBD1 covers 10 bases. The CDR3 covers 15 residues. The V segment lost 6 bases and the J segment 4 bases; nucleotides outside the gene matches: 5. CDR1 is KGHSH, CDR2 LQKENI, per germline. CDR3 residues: CASSPGQGVTGELFF. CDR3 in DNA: TGTGCCAGCTCCCCTGGACAGGGGGTCACCGGGGAGCTGTTTTTT. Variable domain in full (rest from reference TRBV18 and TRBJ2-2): NAGVMQNPRHLVRRRGQEARLRCSPMKGHSHVYWYRQLPEEGLKFMVYLQKENIIDESGMPKERFSAEFPKEGPSILRIQQVVRGDSAAYFCASSPGQGVTGELFFGEGSRLTVL.

CDR3 in amino acids: CASSSGTASGAFF. The CDR3 DNA sequence: TGTGCCAGCAGTTCCGGGACAGCCTCTGGAGCTTTCTTT. The chain combines TRBV28 with TRBJ1-1; 7 bases line up with TRBD1. V dropped 4 bases and J dropped 10; count of bases not matched to a gene: 9. The CDR3 has 13 residues. Germline V CDR1 and CDR2: MDHEN, SYDVKM.

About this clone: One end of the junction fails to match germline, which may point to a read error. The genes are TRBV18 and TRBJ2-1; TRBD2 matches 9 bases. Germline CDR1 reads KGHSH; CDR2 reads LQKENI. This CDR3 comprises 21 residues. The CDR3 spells CASSPRRAGVSGSDSYNEQFF. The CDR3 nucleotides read TGTGCCAGCTCCCCACGTAGGGCAGGGGTTAGCGGGAGTGACTCCTACAATGAGCAGTTCTTC.

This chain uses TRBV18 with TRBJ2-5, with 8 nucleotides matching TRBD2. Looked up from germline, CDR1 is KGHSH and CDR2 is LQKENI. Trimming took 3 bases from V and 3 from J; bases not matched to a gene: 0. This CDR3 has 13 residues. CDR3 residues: CASSPGLEETQYF. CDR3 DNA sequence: TGTGCCAGCTCACCGGGACTAGAAGAGACCCAGTACTTC.

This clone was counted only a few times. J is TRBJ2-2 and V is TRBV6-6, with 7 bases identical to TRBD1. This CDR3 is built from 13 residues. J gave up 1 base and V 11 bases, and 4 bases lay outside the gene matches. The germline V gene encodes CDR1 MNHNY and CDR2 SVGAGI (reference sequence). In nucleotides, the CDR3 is TGTGCCGTGAACAGGGGGAACACCGGGGAGCTGTTTTTT. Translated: CAVNRGNTGELFF.

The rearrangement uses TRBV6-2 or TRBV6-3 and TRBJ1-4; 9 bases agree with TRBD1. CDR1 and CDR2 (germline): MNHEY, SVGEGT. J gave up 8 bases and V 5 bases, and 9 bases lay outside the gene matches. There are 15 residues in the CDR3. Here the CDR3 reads CASSRQGGLREKLFF. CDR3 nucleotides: TGTGCCAGCAGTCGACAGGGGGGTCTTCGCGAAAAACTGTTTTTT.

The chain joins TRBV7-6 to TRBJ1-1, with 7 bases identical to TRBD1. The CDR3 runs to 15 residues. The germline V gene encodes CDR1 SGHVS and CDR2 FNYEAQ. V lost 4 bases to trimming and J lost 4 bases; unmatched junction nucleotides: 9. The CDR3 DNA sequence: TGTGCCAGCAGCTCATCAGGGGGAAGGGGCACTGAAGCTTTCTTT. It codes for CASSSSGGRGTEAFF.

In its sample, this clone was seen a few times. The CDR3 nucleotides are TGTGCCAGCAGCTCCGGGACAGGCTACGAGCAGTACTTC. Protein: CASSSGTGYEQYF. The chain has TRBV9 and TRBJ2-7; 8 bases fit TRBD1. Trimming at V came to 4 bases and at J to 3 bases, leaving 3 bases not matched to a gene. This CDR3 region has 13 residues. Germline V lookup: CDR1 SGDLS, CDR2 YYNGEE.

The CDR3 sequence is CASSQRSGGAGEQYF. The CDR3 DNA reads as TGCGCCAGCAGCCAACGGTCAGGGGGCGCGGGGGAGCAGTACTTC. The rearrangement links TRBV4-3 to TRBJ2-7; 8 bases agree with TRBD1. V lost 2 bases to trimming and J lost 7 bases; unmatched junction nucleotides: 10. The CDR3 runs to 15 residues. Germline V gene lookup returns CDR1 LGHNA and CDR2 YSLEER.

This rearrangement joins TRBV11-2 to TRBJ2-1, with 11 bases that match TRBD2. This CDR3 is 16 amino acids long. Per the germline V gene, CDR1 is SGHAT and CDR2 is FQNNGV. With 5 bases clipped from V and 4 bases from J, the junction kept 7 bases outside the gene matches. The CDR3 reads CASSRRRLAGYNEQFF. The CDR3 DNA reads TGTGCCAGCAGCCGGCGGAGACTAGCGGGGTACAATGAGCAGTTCTTC.